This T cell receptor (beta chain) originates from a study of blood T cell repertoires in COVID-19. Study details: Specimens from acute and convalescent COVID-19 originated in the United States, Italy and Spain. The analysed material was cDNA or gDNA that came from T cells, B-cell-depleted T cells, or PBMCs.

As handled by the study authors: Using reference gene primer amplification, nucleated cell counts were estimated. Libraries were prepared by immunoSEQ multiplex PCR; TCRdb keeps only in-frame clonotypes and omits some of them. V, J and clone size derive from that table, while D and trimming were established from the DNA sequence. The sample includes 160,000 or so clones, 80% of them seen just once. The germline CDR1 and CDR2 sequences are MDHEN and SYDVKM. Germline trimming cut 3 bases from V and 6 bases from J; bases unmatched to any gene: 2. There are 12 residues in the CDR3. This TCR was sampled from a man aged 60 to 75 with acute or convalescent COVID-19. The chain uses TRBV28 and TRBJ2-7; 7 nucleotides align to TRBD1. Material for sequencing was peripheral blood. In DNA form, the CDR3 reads TGTGCCAGCAGTTTGACAGGGTTCGAGCAGTACTTC. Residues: CASSLTGFEQYF.